This T cell receptor beta chain was captured by sequencing in a study of shared clonotypes between healthy human individuals. As for the study in general: Each donor's CD4 naive and CD4 memory cells filled three plates apiece, CD8 naive two, and CD8 memory one.

Some clones are missing from TCRdb's copy, which holds only in-frame ones; the method was immunoSEQ multiplex PCR. This table has roughly 520,000 clones, 95% to 96% appearing once. The J segment lost 4 bases and the V segment lost 2 bases, leaving 6 bases of the junction unmatched. Germline lookup yields CDR1 SGHNT and CDR2 YYREEE (reference sequence). The CDR3 runs to 16 residues. CD45RA+ naive and CD45RA-negative memory subsets were separated from CD4+ cells. The V call is TRBV5-4, the J call TRBJ2-6; 7 nucleotides agree with TRBD1. Sequenced sample: naive CD4+ T cells sorted from blood. This sample's subset: CD45RA+ positively selected. This receptor was identified in a woman aged 30 to 39 in good health. CDR3 amino acids: CASSLGGAAGANVLTF. CDR3 bases: TGTGCCAGCAGCTTAGGGGGCGCAGCAGGGGCCAACGTCCTGACTTTC.